The 21 T cell receptor beta chains reported below all come from one sample, sequenced in a study of identical twins. MiXCR was run by TCRdb on the 5' RACE reads, yielding one entry per CDR3 protein. The table lists about 530,000 distinct CDR3 sequences, 20% to 25% of them singletons. These same data were also listed under a study on yellow fever vaccine responses in identical twins.

The sample taken for sequencing was CD4+ T cells sorted from blood. The receptors come from a young woman in good health.

The gene calls are TRBV7-8 and TRBJ1-1, with D perhaps matching TRBD1 (6 bases). The V gene lost 5 bases and the J gene lost 8 bases, with 15 bases spanning the gap. Germline-derived CDR1 and CDR2 are SGHVS and FQNEAQ. The CDR3 runs 13 residues. This CDR3 is CASSALRGIEAFF. Written as DNA, the CDR3 is TGTGCCAGCAGCGCCCTCAGGGGTATAGAAGCTTTCTTT. Full variable domain (missing parts from reference TRBV7-8 and TRBJ1-1): GAGVSQSPRYKVAKRGQDVALRCDPISGHVSLFWYQQALGQGPEFLTYFQNEAQLDKSGLPSDRFFAERPEGSVSTLKIQRTQQEDSAVYLCASSALRGIEAFFGQGTRLTVV.

This clonotype was picked up a small number of times. This chain joins TRBV12-3 or TRBV12-4 and TRBJ1-3; D may be TRBD1 (5 bases). The ends were cut back, 6 bases at V and 1 base at J, with 10 bases in the middle. The CDR3 runs to 14 residues. As DNA, the CDR3 is TGTGCCAGCAGCCAGGGAGGTTCTGGAAACACCATATATTTT. As protein: CASSQGGSGNTIYF.

The chain uses TRBV5-6 and TRBJ1-6; D is unclear. This CDR3 spans 19 amino acids. Deletions cut 0 bases from V and 5 bases from J, with 21 bases between. Germline V gives CDR1 SGHDT, CDR2 YYEEEE. CDR3 loop: CASSLGPSLPRSNNSPLHF. The CDR3 DNA reads as TGTGCCAGCAGCTTGGGTCCTTCCCTGCCGCGGTCAAATAATTCACCCCTCCACTTT.

The CDR3 here is CASSWGLASGQFF. Written as DNA, the CDR3 is TGCGCCAGCAGCTGGGGACTAGCATCTGGGCAGTTCTTC. J is TRBJ2-1 and V is TRBV5-1; 9 bases map to TRBD2. CDR1 is SGHRS, CDR2 YFSETQ, per germline. V trimming: 3 bases; J trimming: 12 bases; junction bases outside the gene matches: 7. This CDR3 is built from 13 residues.

The V gene is TRBV6-1, the J gene TRBJ2-1, with TRBD2 identical over 11 bases. The CDR3 covers 14 residues. CDR1 and CDR2 (germline): MNHNS, SASEGT. With 6 bases clipped from V and 9 bases from J, the junction kept 7 bases outside the gene matches. The CDR3 spells CASSRLAGSSEQFF. DNA of the CDR3: TGTGCCAGCAGCAGACTAGCGGGGAGCAGTGAGCAGTTCTTC.

V gene TRBV12-3 or TRBV12-4 combines with J gene TRBJ1-4; a possible D gene is TRBD1 (6 bases). Trimming took 6 bases from V and 10 from J, leaving 18 bases between them. CDR3 length: 14 amino acids. CDR3 loop: CASSPDRLLGKLFF. The CDR3, as DNA: TGTGCCAGCAGCCCCGACAGGCTGCTGGGAAAACTGTTTTTT.

The chain links TRBV21-1 to TRBJ2-5; the tabulated D call, TRBD1, remains unverified against the DNA. TRBV21-1 is a pseudogene. CDR3 size: 20 residues. The DNA for the CDR3 is TGTGCCAGCAGCGCTCCGGGGACAGGGGGTGTACCCCTCACCGGAGAGACCCAGTACTTC. As protein: CASSAPGTGGVPLTGETQYF.

This clonotype was seen more than once but under ten times. This chain uses TRBV18 with TRBJ2-7; D is ambiguous. The CDR3 totals 13 residues. CDR1 KGHSH and CDR2 LQKENI come from the germline V gene. V lost 0 bases, J lost 4 bases, and 7 bases lay in between. The CDR3 DNA is TGTGCCAGCTCACCACCGAACAAGTACGAGCAGTACGTC. This codes for CASSPPNKYEQYV.

This clonotype was found a few times. The rearrangement uses TRBV6-4 and TRBJ1-6; D is uncertain. The CDR3 spans 14 residues. The V gene lost 0 bases and the J gene lost 9 bases, with 9 bases spanning the gap. CDR1 is MRHNA, CDR2 SNTAGT, per germline. The CDR3 is CASSDSAVGSPLHF. The CDR3, as DNA: TGTGCCAGCAGTGACTCTGCGGTTGGTTCACCCCTCCACTTT.

This clonotype was detected many times. The V call is TRBV5-1, the J call TRBJ2-2, with 7 bases matching TRBD1. Germline trimming cut 1 base from V and 4 bases from J; bases unmatched to any gene: 1. This CDR3 region has 14 residues. The germline V gene encodes CDR1 SGHRS and CDR2 YFSETQ. CDR3 loop: CASSLRQGTGELFF. The CDR3 nucleotides are TGCGCCAGCAGCTTGCGACAGGGCACCGGGGAGCTGTTTTTT.

J is TRBJ2-3 and V is TRBV5-1; D gene ambiguous. Germline CDR1 and CDR2: SGHRS and YFSETQ. V dropped 4 bases and J dropped 1 base, with 10 bases sitting between them. CDR3 length equals 14 residues. The CDR3 DNA reads TGCGCCAGCAGCACTAATCCGGGCACAGATACGCAGTATTTT. Translating it yields CASSTNPGTDTQYF.

This clonotype was picked up a small number of times. This rearrangement joins TRBV12-3 or TRBV12-4 to TRBJ2-7, with TRBD2 matching over 9 bases. CDR3 length equals 14 residues. The J segment lost 4 bases and the V segment lost 3 bases, leaving 4 bases of the junction unmatched. The CDR3 region is CASSFSGRVYEQYF. CDR3 coding DNA: TGTGCCAGCAGTTTTAGCGGGAGAGTATACGAGCAGTACTTC.

This clonotype was counted only a few times. The rearrangement uses TRBV5-1 and TRBJ2-1; the D gene could be TRBD1 or TRBD2 (5 bases each). The CDR3 is made up of 18 amino acids. Trimming removed 0 bases from V and 0 bases from J, with 16 bases in between. Germline assignment: CDR1 SGHRS and CDR2 YFSETQ. The CDR3 DNA follows: TGCGCCAGCAGCTTGGTGATGAATTGGGGACCCTCCTACAATGAGCAGTTCTTC. Translation: CASSLVMNWGPSYNEQFF.

CDR3: CSARASGRAGGELFF. CDR3 nucleotides: TGCAGTGCTAGGGCCAGCGGGAGGGCCGGTGGGGAGCTGTTTTTT. V and J are TRBV20-1 and TRBJ2-2; TRBD2 matches at 10 bases. CDR3 length equals 15 residues. Germline V lookup: CDR1 DFQATT, CDR2 SNEGSKA (reference sequence). The junction had 9 bases not matched to a gene; V was cut back by 3 bases and J by 8 bases.

This rearrangement joins TRBV20-1 to TRBJ2-2; 10 nucleotides align to TRBD1. The CDR3 is 15 residues long. In germline, CDR1 is DFQATT, CDR2 SNEGSKA (reference sequence). V lost 5 bases and J lost 4; bases outside the gene matches: 7. Here the CDR3 DNA reads TGCAGTGCTCAGCCCGGGACAGGGGCCACCGGGGAGCTGTTTTTT. Protein: CSAQPGTGATGELFF.

This sequence joins TRBV6-5 and TRBJ2-7; 7 bases match TRBD1. From germline, CDR1 is MNHEY and CDR2 SVGAGI. The CDR3 spans 16 residues. V was clipped by 3 bases and J by 3 bases; unmatched bases: 11. CDR3 sequence reads: CASSYLFRDRVYEQYF. The CDR3 DNA is TGTGCCAGCAGTTATCTATTTCGGGACAGAGTCTACGAGCAGTACTTC.

This clonotype was detected a few times. CDR3 protein: CASGWARGGNQETQYF. The CDR3 bases are TGTGCCAGCGGATGGGCCCGCGGGGGAAACCAAGAGACCCAGTACTTC. The rearrangement links TRBV7-2 to TRBJ2-5; 7 bases fit TRBD2. Germline CDR1 SGHTA, CDR2 FQGNSA. The CDR3 is made up of 16 amino acids. With V trimmed by 8 bases and J by 0 bases, 12 bases remained unmatched.

This clonotype turned up a few times. The chain links TRBV12-3 or TRBV12-4 to TRBJ2-1; tentatively, D is TRBD1 (5 bases). The CDR3 sequence is 14 residues long. V was pared by 4 bases and J by 6 bases, with 13 bases between. CDR3 residues: CASSWGQGSNEQFF. The CDR3 region has the DNA TGTGCCAGCAGTTGGGGTCAGGGCAGCAATGAGCAGTTCTTC.

The CDR3 nucleotides are TGCGCCAGCAGCCAAGGACAGGGGGCGGGCACTGAAGCTTTCTTT. Translated, it gives CASSQGQGAGTEAFF. The V gene is TRBV4-1, the J gene TRBJ1-1, with TRBD1 matching over 10 bases. The CDR3 totals 15 residues. The V segment lost 1 base and the J segment 4 bases; nucleotides outside the gene matches: 3. Germline V gene data show CDR1 as MGHRA and CDR2 as YSYEKL.

The rearrangement uses TRBV24-1 and TRBJ2-5; TRBD1 agrees at 7 bases. The germline V gene has CDR1 KGHDR and CDR2 SFDVKD. The junction had 7 bases not matched to a gene; V was cut back by 5 bases and J by 5 bases. This CDR3 has 14 amino acids. The CDR3 is CATSAKGGRETQYF. CDR3 DNA sequence: TGTGCCACCAGTGCCAAAGGGGGCAGGGAGACCCAGTACTTC.

The chain has TRBV18 and TRBJ2-1, with D uncertain. The CDR3 covers 13 residues. Trimming left V 0 bases short and J 6 bases short, with 6 bases between. Germline CDR1 KGHSH, CDR2 LQKENI. The CDR3 DNA sequence: TGTGCCAGCTCACCACCGGCCCTCAATGAGCAGTTCTTC. It codes for CASSPPALNEQFF.